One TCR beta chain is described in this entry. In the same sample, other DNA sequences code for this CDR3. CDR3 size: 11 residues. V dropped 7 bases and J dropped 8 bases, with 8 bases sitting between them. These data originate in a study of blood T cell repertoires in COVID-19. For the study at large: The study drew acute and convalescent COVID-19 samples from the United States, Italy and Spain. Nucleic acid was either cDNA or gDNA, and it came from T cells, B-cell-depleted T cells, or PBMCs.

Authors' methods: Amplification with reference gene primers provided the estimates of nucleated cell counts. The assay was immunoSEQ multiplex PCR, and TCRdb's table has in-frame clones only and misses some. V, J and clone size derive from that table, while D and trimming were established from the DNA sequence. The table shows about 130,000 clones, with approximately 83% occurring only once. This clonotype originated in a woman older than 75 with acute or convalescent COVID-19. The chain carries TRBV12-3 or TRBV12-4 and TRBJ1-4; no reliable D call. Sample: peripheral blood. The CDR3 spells CASTPGEKLFF. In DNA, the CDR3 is TGTGCCAGCACCCCCGGGGAAAAACTGTTTTTT.